This record concerns one TCR beta chain sequence. Its matching antigen is unknown. The sample is drawn from a study of shared clonotypes between healthy human individuals. The study, taken as a whole, reports: Sorted-subset samples were not fully sequenced, rarefaction indicated. The low donor count limited represented genetic and exposure-history diversity. Read depth was anticipated to influence clonotype sharing among donors.

Authors' data handling: Filtering differed for immunoSEQ, which gave only junction sequences without quality scores. TCRdb's table, derived via immunoSEQ multiplex PCR, lists solely in-frame clones and lacks some. V, J and clone size were drawn from that table, and D and trimming were deduced from the DNA. The data show 300,000 to 400,000 clones, under 80% seen once. Trimming left V 5 bases short and J 5 bases short, with 10 bases between. The germline V gene encodes CDR1 DFQATT and CDR2 SNEGSKA (reference sequence). This CDR3 region has 11 residues. The sequence was collected from a man aged 25-40 years in good health. The V call is TRBV20-1, the J call TRBJ2-7; D tentatively fits TRBD1 or TRBD2 (5 bases each). The sample was memory CD4+ T cells sorted from blood. Sample subset: CD45RA-negative fraction. The CDR3 here is CSAWGSHEQYF. CDR3 in DNA: TGCAGTGCTTGGGGGTCCCACGAGCAGTACTTC.